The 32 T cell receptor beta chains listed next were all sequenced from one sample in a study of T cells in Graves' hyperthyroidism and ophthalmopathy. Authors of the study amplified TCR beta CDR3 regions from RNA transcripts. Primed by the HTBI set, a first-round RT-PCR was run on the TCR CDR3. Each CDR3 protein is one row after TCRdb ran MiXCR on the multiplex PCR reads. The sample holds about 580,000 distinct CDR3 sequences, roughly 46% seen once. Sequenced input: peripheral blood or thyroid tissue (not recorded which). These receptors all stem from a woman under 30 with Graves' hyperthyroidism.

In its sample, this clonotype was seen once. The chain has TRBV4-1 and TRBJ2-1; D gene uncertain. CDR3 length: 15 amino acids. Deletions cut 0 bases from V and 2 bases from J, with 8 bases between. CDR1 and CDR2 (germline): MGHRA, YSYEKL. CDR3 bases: TGCGCCAGCAGCCAAGAAGTGGGCCCCTACAATGAGCAGTTCTTC. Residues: CASSQEVGPYNEQFF.

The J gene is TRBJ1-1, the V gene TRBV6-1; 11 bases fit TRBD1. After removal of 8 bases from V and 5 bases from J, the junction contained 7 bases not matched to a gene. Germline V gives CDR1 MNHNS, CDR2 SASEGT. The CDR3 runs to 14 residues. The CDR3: CASAVDRGRTEAFF. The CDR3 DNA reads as TGTGCCAGCGCCGTGGACAGGGGGCGGACTGAAGCTTTCTTT.

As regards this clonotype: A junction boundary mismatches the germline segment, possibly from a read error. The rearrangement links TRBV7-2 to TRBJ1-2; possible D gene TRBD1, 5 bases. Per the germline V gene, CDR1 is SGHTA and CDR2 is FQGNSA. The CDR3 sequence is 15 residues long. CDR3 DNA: TGTGCCGGCACCAAAGAGGTCAGGGTTAACTATGGTTACACCTTC. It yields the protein CAGTKEVRVNYGYTF.

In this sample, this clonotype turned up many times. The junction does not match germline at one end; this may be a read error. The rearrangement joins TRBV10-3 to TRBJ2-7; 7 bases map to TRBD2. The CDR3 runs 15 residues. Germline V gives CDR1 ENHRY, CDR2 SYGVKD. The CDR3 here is CAIRPTSASSYEQYF. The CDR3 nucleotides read TGTGCCATCAGACCCACTAGCGCTAGCTCCTATGAGCAGTACTTC.

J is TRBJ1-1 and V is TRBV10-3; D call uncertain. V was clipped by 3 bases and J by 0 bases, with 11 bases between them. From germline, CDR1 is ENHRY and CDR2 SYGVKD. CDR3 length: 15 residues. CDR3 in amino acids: CAISEPGQLNTEAFF. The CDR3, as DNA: TGTGCCATCAGTGAACCGGGCCAGCTGAACACTGAAGCTTTCTTT.

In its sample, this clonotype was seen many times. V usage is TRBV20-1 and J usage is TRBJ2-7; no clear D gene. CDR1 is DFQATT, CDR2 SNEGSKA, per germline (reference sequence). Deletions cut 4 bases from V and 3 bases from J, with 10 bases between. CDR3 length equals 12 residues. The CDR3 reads CSATMDGYEQYF. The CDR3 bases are TGCAGTGCTACAATGGACGGCTACGAGCAGTACTTC.

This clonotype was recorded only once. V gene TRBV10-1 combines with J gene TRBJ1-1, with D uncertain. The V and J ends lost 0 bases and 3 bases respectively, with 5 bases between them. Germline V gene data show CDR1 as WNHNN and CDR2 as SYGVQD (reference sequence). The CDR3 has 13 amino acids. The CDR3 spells CASSESGYTEAFF. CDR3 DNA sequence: TGCGCCAGCAGTGAGTCAGGGTACACTGAAGCTTTCTTT.

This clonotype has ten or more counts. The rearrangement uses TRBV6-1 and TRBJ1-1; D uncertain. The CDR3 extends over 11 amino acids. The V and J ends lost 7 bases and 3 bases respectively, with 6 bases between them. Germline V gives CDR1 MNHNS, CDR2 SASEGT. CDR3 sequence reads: CASTSDTEAFF. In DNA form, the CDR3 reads TGTGCCAGCACCTCAGACACTGAAGCTTTCTTT.

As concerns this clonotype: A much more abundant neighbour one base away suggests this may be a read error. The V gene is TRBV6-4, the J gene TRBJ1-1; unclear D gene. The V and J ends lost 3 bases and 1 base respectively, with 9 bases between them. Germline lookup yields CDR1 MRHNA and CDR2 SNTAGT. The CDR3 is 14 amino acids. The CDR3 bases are TGTGCCAGCAGTGATATAGGGAGGAACACTGAAGCTTTCTTT. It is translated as CASSDIGRNTEAFF.

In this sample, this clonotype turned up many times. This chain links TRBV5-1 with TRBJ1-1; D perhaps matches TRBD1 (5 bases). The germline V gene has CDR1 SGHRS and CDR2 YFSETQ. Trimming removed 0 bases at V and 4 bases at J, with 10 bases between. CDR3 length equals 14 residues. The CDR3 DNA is TGCGCCAGCAGCTTGGGCAGGGAGAGCACTGAAGCTTTCTTT. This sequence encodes CASSLGRESTEAFF.

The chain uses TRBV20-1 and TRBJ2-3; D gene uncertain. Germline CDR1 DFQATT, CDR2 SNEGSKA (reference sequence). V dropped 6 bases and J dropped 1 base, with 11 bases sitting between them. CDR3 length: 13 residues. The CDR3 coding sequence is TGCAGTGCCACAACGACGGGCACAGATACGCAGTATTTT. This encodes CSATTTGTDTQYF.

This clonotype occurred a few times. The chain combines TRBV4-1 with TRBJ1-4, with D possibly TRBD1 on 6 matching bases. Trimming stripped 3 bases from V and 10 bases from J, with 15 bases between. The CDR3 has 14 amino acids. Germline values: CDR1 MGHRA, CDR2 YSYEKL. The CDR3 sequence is CASSHNREEVKLFF. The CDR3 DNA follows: TGCGCCAGCAGCCATAACAGGGAAGAAGTAAAACTGTTTTTT.

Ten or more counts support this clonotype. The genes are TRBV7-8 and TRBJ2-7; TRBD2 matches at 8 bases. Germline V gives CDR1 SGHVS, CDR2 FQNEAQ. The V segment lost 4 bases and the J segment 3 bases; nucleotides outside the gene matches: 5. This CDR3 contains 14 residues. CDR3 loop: CASSSTSGFYEQYF. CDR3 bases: TGTGCCAGCAGCTCTACTAGCGGCTTCTACGAGCAGTACTTC.

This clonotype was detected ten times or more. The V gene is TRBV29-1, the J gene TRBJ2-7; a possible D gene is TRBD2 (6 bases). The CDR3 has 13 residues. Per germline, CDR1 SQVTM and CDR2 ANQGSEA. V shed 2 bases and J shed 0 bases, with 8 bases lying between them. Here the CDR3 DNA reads TGCAGCGTTGAAAGCGGGCCCTCCTACGAGCAGTACTTC. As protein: CSVESGPSYEQYF.

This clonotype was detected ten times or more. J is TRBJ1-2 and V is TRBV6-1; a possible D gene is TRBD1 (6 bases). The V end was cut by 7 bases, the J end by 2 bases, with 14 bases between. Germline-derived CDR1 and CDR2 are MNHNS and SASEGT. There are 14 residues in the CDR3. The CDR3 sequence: CASNLQGPNYGYTF. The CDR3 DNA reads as TGTGCCAGCAACCTACAGGGTCCCAACTATGGCTACACCTTC.

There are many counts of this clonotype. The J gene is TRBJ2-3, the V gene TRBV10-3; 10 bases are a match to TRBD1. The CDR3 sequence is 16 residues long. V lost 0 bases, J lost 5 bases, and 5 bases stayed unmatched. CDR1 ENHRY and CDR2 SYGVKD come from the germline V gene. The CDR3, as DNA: TGTGCCATCAGTGAGTCAGCGGGACAGGGGAAAGATACGCAGTATTTT. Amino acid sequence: CAISESAGQGKDTQYF.

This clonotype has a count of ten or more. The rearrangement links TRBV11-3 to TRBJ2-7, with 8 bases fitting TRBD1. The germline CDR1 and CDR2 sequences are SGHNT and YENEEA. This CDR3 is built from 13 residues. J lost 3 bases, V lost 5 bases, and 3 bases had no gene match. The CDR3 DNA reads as TGTGCCAGCAGCGAGGACAGGGTCTACGAGCAGTACTTC. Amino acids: CASSEDRVYEQYF.

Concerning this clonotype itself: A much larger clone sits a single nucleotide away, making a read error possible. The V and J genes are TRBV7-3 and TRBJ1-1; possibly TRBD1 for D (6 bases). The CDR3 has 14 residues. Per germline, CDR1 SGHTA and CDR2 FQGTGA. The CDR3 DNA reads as TGTGCCAGCAGCTTAGAGGGGGAGACCACTGGAGCTTTCTTT. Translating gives CASSLEGETTGAFF.

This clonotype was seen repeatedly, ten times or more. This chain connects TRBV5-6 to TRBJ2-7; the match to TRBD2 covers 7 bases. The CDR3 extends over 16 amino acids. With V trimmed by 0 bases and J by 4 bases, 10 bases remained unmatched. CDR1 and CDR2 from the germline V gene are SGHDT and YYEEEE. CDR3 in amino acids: CASSLVYGGRGYEQYF. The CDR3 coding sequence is TGTGCCAGCAGCTTGGTCTATGGCGGGAGAGGATACGAGCAGTACTTC.

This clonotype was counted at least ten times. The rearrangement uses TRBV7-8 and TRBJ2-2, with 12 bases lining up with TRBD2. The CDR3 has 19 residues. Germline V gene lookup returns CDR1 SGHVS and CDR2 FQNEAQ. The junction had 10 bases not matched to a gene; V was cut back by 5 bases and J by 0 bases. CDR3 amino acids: CASSLPWTSGTTNTGELFF. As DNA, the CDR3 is TGTGCCAGCAGCCTCCCATGGACTAGCGGGACTACGAACACCGGGGAGCTGTTTTTT.

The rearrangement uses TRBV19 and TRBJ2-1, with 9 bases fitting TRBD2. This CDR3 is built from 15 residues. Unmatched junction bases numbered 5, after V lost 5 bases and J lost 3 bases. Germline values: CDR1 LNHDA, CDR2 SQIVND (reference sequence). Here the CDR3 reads CASSLSGSGYNEQFF. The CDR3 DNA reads TGTGCCAGTAGTCTTAGCGGGAGTGGCTACAATGAGCAGTTCTTC.

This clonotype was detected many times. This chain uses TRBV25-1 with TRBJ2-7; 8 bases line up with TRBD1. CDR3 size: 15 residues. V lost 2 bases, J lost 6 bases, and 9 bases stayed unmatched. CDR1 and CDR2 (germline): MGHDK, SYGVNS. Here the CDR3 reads CASSERHRGIREQYF. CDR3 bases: TGTGCCAGCAGTGAAAGGCACAGGGGGATACGCGAGCAGTACTTC.

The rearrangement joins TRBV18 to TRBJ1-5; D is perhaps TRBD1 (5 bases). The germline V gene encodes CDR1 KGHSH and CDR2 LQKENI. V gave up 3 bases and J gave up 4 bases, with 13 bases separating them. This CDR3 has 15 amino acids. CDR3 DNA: TGTGCCAGCTCACCTACCCGTGAGGGGAATCAGCCCCAGCATTTT. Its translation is CASSPTREGNQPQHF.

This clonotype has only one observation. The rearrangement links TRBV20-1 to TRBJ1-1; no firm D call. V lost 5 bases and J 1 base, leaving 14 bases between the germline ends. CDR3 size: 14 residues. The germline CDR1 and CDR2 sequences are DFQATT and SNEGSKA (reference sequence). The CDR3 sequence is CSASRTSGNTEAFF. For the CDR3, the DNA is TGCAGTGCTTCGCGGACTAGCGGGAACACTGAAGCTTTCTTT.

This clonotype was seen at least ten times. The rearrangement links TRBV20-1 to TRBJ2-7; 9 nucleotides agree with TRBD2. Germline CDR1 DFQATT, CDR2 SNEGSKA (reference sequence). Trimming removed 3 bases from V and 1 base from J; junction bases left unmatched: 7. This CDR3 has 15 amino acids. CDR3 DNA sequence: TGCAGTGCTAGGATAGCGGGAGTATATTCCTACGAGCAGTACTTC. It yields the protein CSARIAGVYSYEQYF.

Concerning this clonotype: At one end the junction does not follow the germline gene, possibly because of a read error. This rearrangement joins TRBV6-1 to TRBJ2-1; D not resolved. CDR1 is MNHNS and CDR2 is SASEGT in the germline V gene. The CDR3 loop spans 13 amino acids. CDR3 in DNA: TGTGCCATCAGTGAAGGGCTCCCCGGGGAGCAGTTCTTC. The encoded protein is CAISEGLPGEQFF.

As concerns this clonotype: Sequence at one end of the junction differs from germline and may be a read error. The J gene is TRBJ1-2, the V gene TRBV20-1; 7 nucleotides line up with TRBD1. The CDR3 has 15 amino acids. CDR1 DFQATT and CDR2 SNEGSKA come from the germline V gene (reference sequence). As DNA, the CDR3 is TGCAATGCTAGCACCGGACAGGCCGAGGAAAATGGCTACACCTTC. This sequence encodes CNASTGQAEENGYTF.

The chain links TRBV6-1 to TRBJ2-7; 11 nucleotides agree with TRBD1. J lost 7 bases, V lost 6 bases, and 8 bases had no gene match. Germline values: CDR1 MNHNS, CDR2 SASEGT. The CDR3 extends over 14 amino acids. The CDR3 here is CASSWTGGSGEQYF. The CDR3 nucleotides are TGTGCCAGCAGCTGGACAGGGGGCTCGGGGGAGCAGTACTTC.

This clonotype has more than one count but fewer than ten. In DNA form, the CDR3 reads TGTGCCAGCAGCGAAAATCGAGACAGGGTCGAGCAGTTCTTC. Encoded protein: CASSENRDRVEQFF. V and J are TRBV7-9 and TRBJ2-1; 7 nucleotides match TRBD1. This CDR3 comprises 14 residues. V lost 5 bases to trimming and J lost 10 bases; unmatched junction nucleotides: 11. Germline loops: CDR1 SEHNR, CDR2 FQNEAQ (reference sequence).

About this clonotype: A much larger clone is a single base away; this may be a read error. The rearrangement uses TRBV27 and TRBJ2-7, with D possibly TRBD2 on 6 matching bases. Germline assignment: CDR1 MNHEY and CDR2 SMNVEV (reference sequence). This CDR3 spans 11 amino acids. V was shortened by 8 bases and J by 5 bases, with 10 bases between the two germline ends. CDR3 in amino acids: CASGAGNEQYF. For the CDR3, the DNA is TGTGCCAGCGGGGCGGGGAACGAGCAGTACTTC.

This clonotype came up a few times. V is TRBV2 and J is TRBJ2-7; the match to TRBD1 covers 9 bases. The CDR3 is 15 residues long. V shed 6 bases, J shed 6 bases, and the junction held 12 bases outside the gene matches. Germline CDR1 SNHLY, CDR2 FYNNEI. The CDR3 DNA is TGTGCCAGCAGCCAAGGGCGGGACAGGGTTCCCGAGCAGTACTTC. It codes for CASSQGRDRVPEQYF.

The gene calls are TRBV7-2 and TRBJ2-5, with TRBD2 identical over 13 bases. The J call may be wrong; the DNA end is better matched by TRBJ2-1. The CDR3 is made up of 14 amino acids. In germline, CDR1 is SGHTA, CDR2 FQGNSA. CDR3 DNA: TGTGCCAGCACCCGGACTAGCGGGAGTGGGGAGCAGTTCTTC. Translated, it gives CASTRTSGSGEQFF.